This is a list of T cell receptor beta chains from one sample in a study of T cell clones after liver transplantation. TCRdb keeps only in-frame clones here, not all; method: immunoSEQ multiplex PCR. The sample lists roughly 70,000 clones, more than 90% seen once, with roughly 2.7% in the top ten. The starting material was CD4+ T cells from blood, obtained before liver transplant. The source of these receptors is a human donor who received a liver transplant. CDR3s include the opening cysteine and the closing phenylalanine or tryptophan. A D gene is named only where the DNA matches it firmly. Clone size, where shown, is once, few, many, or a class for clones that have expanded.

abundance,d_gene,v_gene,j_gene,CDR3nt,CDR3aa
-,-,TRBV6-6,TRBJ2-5,TGTGCCAGCAGTTACCCGGCGGCAGGGCCACAAGACACCCAGTACTTC,CASSYPAAGPQDTQYF
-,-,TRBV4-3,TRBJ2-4,TGCGCCAGCAGCCAAGGAGGGCAGGGGGCCAAAAACATTCAGTACTTC,CASSQGGQGAKNIQYF
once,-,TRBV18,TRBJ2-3,TGTGCCAGCTCATCAAGCCGGACGCCCCGGGGCGGTACGCAGTATTTT,CASSSSRTPRGGTQYF
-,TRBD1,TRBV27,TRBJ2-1,TGTGCCAGCAGTTTAGGGACAGGGCTCCAAGCGACCTACAATGAGCAGTTCTTC,CASSLGTGLQATYNEQFF
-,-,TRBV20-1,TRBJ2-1,TGCAGTGCTAGAGTTGGGACTGAGCAGTTCTTC,CSARVGTEQFF
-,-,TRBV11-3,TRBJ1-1,TGTGCCAGCAGCTCCGATAGGTCTTCATTACCGAACACTGAAGCTTTCTTT,CASSSDRSSLPNTEAFF
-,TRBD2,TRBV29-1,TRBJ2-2,TGCAGCGTGGGACTAGCGGCGAACACCGGGGAGCTGTTTTTT,CSVGLAANTGELFF
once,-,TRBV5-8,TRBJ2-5,TGTGCCAGCACCACGGAGAGGGAGACCCAGTACTTC,CASTTERETQYF
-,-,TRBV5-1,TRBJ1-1,TGCGCCAGCAGCTTGTCGTCTACCGGGACACTGAACACTGAAGCTTTCTTT,CASSLSSTGTLNTEAFF
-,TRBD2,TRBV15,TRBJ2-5,TGTGCCACCAGCAGGAGACTAGCGGGAGGTGCAGAGACCCAGTACTTC,CATSRRLAGGAETQYF
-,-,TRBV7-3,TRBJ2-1,TGTGCCAGCAGCTTAAGGGCTAGCGCAAACTCCTACAATGAGCAGTTCTTC,CASSLRASANSYNEQFF
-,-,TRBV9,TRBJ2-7,TGTGCCAGCAGCCCCCAGGTGGAGGCTCTCGAGCAGTACTTC,CASSPQVEALEQYF
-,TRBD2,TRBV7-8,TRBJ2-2,TGTGCCAGCAGCTTAGGGACTCTAGCGGGAGTTCGCGCCGGGGAGCTGTTTTTT,CASSLGTLAGVRAGELFF
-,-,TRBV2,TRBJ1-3,TGTGCCAGCAGCAGGGACTCTGGAAACACCATATATTTT,CASSRDSGNTIYF
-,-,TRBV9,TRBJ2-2,TGTGCCAGCAGCGTAGAGGCGCTTACCGGGGAGCTGTTTTTT,CASSVEALTGELFF
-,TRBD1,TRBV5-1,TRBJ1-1,TGCGCCAGCAGTACGGGACAGATGCACACTGAAGCTTTCTTT,CASSTGQMHTEAFF
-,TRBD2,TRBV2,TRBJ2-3,TGTGCCAGCAGGCTAGCGGCAAGTCCGACAGATACGCAGTATTTT,CASRLAASPTDTQYF
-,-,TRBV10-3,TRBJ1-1,TGTTCCATCAGGACTATGGGGGGGATGAACACTGAAGCTTTCTTT,CSIRTMGGMNTEAFF
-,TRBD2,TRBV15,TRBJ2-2,TGTGCCACCAGCAGAGATCCGGGAGGAGCGAACACCGGGGAGCTGTTTTTT,CATSRDPGGANTGELFF
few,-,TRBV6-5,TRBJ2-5,TGTGCCAGCAGTTACTCTTACCGGCAAGAGACCCAGTACTTC,CASSYSYRQETQYF
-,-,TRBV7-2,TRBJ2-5,TGTGCCAGCAGCCGGGTAGACCAAGAGACCCAGTACTTC,CASSRVDQETQYF
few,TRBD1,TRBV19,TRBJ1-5,TGTGCCAGTAGTATACCGGGACAGGGGGCACGGCAGCCCCAGCATTTT,CASSIPGQGARQPQHF
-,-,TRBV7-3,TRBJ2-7,TGTGCCAGCAGCTTAAATCGAGGGTACGAGCAGTACTTC,CASSLNRGYEQYF
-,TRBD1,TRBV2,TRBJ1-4,TGTGCCAGCGGGACAGGTCGTCATGAAAAACTGTTTTTT,CASGTGRHEKLFF
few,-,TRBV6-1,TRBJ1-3,TGTGCCAGCAGAGTGGGGGACTCTGGAAACACCATATATTTT,CASRVGDSGNTIYF
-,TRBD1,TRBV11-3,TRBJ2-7,TGTGCCAGCAGCACCAGACAGGGGTACTCCGAGCAGTACTTC,CASSTRQGYSEQYF
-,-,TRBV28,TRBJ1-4,TGTGCCAGCAGTACTCAGGGAGTTGGTAATGAAAAACTGTTTTTT,CASSTQGVGNEKLFF
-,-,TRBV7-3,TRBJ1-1,TGTGCCAGCAGCTTTTCGGGAAACACTGAAGCTTTCTTT,CASSFSGNTEAFF
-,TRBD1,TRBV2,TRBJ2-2,TGTGCCAGCAGGGGGGACAGGGGGGTCGCCGGGGAGCTGTTTTTT,CASRGDRGVAGELFF
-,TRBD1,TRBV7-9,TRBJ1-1,TGTGCCAGCAGCTTAGGGGGACAGGGAGAAGCTTTCTTT,CASSLGGQGEAFF
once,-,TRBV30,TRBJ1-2,TGTGCCTGGACCGACCGGCCTAGCGGCTACACCTTC,CAWTDRPSGYTF
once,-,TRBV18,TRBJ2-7,TGTGCCAGCTCACCGGCTCGGGACAACTACGAGCAGTACTTC,CASSPARDNYEQYF
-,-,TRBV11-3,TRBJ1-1,TGTGCCAGCAGCTTAGACGGGGAAAACACTGAAGCTTTCTTT,CASSLDGENTEAFF
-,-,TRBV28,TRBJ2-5,TGTGCCAGCAGTCCCTCAGACAGAGAAGAGACCCAGTACTTC,CASSPSDREETQYF
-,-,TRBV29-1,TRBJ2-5,TGCAGCGTTGAAGGCCATGGGGGTAAAGGGACCCAGTACTTC,CSVEGHGGKGTQYF
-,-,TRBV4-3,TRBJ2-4,TGCGCCAGCAGCCAAGGGATCTCTAGCGATGATCGAAACATTCAGTACTTC,CASSQGISSDDRNIQYF